The next 15 T cell receptor beta chains were all read from a single sample in a study of shared clonotypes between healthy human individuals. TCRdb keeps only in-frame clones here, not all; method: immunoSEQ multiplex PCR. The data contain about 1.5 million clones, roughly 98% of them singletons. The specimen sequenced was naive CD4+ T cells sorted from blood. The subset is: CD45RA+ positively selected. Receptor source: a man aged 25 to 40 in good health.

The chain is built from TRBV6-6 and TRBJ1-1, with D tentatively TRBD1 (5 bases). The V gene lost 4 bases and the J gene lost 5 bases, with 11 bases spanning the gap. The CDR3 has 13 residues. Germline loops: CDR1 MNHNY, CDR2 SVGAGI (reference sequence). The CDR3 loop is CASSLIGGTEAFF. The CDR3 region has the DNA TGTGCCAGCAGTTTGATCGGGGGAACTGAAGCTTTCTTT.

The rearrangement uses TRBV29-1 and TRBJ2-7; perhaps TRBD1 as D (5 bases). V lost 7 bases and J lost 7, with 20 bases in between. Germline-derived CDR1 and CDR2 are SQVTM and ANQGSEA. The CDR3 is made up of 13 amino acids. This CDR3 is CSAQRQGIGEQYF. The CDR3 bases are TGCAGCGCCCAACGTCAGGGTATCGGTGAGCAGTACTTC.

The chain's CDR3 is CASSRTGVGEQYF. Here the CDR3 DNA reads TGTGCCAGCAGCCGTACAGGGGTGGGAGAGCAGTACTTC. This chain links TRBV11-3 with TRBJ2-7, with 7 positions matching TRBD1. The CDR3 has 13 amino acids. The V segment lost 5 bases and the J segment 7 bases; nucleotides outside the gene matches: 8. In germline, CDR1 is SGHNT, CDR2 YENEEA.

A note on this clone: The sample contains more than one DNA sequence encoding this CDR3. The chain is built from TRBV20-1 and TRBJ2-7; D is uncertain. The V and J ends lost 3 bases and 2 bases respectively, with 5 bases between them. Looked up from germline, CDR1 is DFQATT and CDR2 is SNEGSKA (reference sequence). The CDR3 is 11 residues long. DNA of the CDR3: TGCAGTGCTAGCGGAACCTACGAGCAGTACTTC. Protein sequence: CSASGTYEQYF.

Of note for this clone: The identical CDR3 is also encoded by other nucleotide sequences in the sample. The DNA for the CDR3 is TGTGCCAGCAGCGTAACGGGGGCATCCTACGAGCAGTACTTC. It yields the protein CASSVTGASYEQYF. The V and J genes are TRBV9 and TRBJ2-7; tentatively, D is TRBD1 or TRBD2 (6 bases each). The CDR3 is 14 residues long. The germline gives CDR1 SGDLS, CDR2 YYNGEE. Trimming took off 1 base at V and 1 base at J, with 9 bases between the two ends.

Comments on this clone: The sample has other DNA sequences that encode this CDR3 too. V gene TRBV5-1 combines with J gene TRBJ2-5; the match to TRBD1 covers 10 bases. Germline CDR1 is SGHRS and CDR2 is YFSETQ. The CDR3 extends over 14 amino acids. V dropped 4 bases and J dropped 5; count of bases not matched to a gene: 5. The CDR3 here is CASSPTGGRETQYF. The DNA of the CDR3 is TGCGCCAGCAGCCCGACAGGGGGCCGGGAGACCCAGTACTTC.

The chain has TRBV5-1 and TRBJ2-2, with 8 bases identical to TRBD1. CDR3 length: 16 amino acids. The V gene end was trimmed by 2 bases and the J gene end by 4 bases; junction bases not matched to a gene: 7. Germline CDR1 is SGHRS and CDR2 is YFSETQ. CDR3 protein: CASSFQTGAATGELFF. In nucleotides, the CDR3 is TGCGCCAGCAGCTTCCAGACAGGGGCGGCCACCGGGGAGCTGTTTTTT.

The genes are TRBV16 and TRBJ1-3; D is unclear. CDR3 length: 16 amino acids. Germline CDR1 and CDR2: KGHSY and FQNENV. V was pared by 0 bases and J by 7 bases, with 16 bases between. The CDR3 spells CASSQSGRPGGNTIYF. In nucleotides, the CDR3 is TGTGCCAGCAGCCAATCCGGTCGACCGGGCGGGAACACCATATATTTT.

This clone has only one observation. The chain carries TRBV5-1 and TRBJ2-7; possible D gene TRBD1, 5 bases. The germline V and J ends were trimmed by 0 bases and 2 bases, with 9 bases remaining between them. CDR1 is SGHRS, CDR2 YFSETQ, per germline. The CDR3 loop spans 14 amino acids. Here the CDR3 DNA reads TGCGCCAGCAGCTTGGACAGGCCTCCCTACGAGCAGTACTTC. This codes for CASSLDRPPYEQYF. Looking up the rest from reference TRBV5-1 and TRBJ2-7 gives the full variable domain: KAGVTQTPRYLIKTRGQQVTLSCSPISGHRSVSWYQQTPGQGLQFLFEYFSETQRNKGNFPGRFSGRQFSNSRSEMNVSTLELGDSALYLCASSLDRPPYEQYFGPGTRLTVT.

The rearrangement joins TRBV5-6 to TRBJ2-5; D possibly matches TRBD1 or TRBD2 (5 bases each). Between the trimmed V and J ends, which lost 4 bases and 7 bases, there was a span of 11 bases. This CDR3 region has 12 residues. CDR1 is SGHDT, CDR2 YYEEEE, per germline. CDR3 nucleotide sequence: TGTGCCAGCAGCCCCGGTGGGGGGACCCAGTACTTC. It yields the protein CASSPGGGTQYF.

The chain uses TRBV7-8 and TRBJ2-1; D ambiguous. Germline values: CDR1 SGHVS, CDR2 FQNEAQ. V was cut by 3 bases and J by 7 bases, with 7 bases left in between. This CDR3 is 12 amino acids long. The CDR3 DNA follows: TGTGCCAGCAGCTTTGTCGGGAATGAGCAGTTCTTC. Translated, it gives CASSFVGNEQFF.

This clone was recorded a few times. The chain links TRBV6-6 to TRBJ2-7, with TRBD1 matching 8 bases. Germline trimming cut 8 bases from V and 7 bases from J; bases unmatched to any gene: 4. Germline assignment: CDR1 MNHNY and CDR2 SVGAGI (reference sequence). This CDR3 region has 11 residues. The CDR3 region has the DNA TGTGCCAGCCAGGGGGCGAGAGAGCAGTACTTC. This codes for CASQGAREQYF.

This clone was counted a single time. The chain combines TRBV5-1 with TRBJ2-5, with a possible D match to TRBD1 (6 bases). Germline CDR1 reads SGHRS; CDR2 reads YFSETQ. The CDR3 runs 14 residues. Trimming pared 6 bases from V and 5 bases from J, leaving 17 bases between. The CDR3 coding sequence is TGCGCCAGCAAACAGGGTGGTCTTTTGGAGACCCAGTACTTC. This gives the protein CASKQGGLLETQYF.

The V and J genes are TRBV6-1 and TRBJ1-3, with D possibly matching TRBD1 (5 bases). There are 14 residues in the CDR3. CDR1 and CDR2 from the germline V gene are MNHNS and SASEGT. The ends were cut back, 2 bases at V and 3 bases at J, with 8 bases in the middle. CDR3 protein: CASSEWDGGNTIYF. In DNA form, the CDR3 reads TGTGCCAGCAGTGAATGGGACGGTGGAAACACCATATATTTT.

CDR3 bases: TGTGCCAGCTCGGATGTACAGAGGCCAAGCTCTGGGGCCAACGTCCTGACTTTC. Translated: CASSDVQRPSSGANVLTF. The chain has TRBV18 and TRBJ2-6; the D is unclear. CDR3 length: 18 residues. The germline V gene has CDR1 KGHSH and CDR2 LQKENI. Trimming pared 6 bases from V and 0 bases from J, leaving 18 bases between. The entire variable domain, with the rest obtained from reference TRBV18 and TRBJ2-6, is as follows: NAGVMQNPRHLVRRRGQEARLRCSPMKGHSHVYWYRQLPEEGLKFMVYLQKENIIDESGMPKERFSAEFPKEGPSILRIQQVVRGDSAAYFCASSDVQRPSSGANVLTFGAGSRLTVL.